This T cell receptor beta chain derives from a study of cytomegalovirus exposure and HLA in healthy donors. 60 Vbeta and 13 Jbeta primers were used in PCR. Libraries were prepared by immunoSEQ multiplex PCR; TCRdb keeps only in-frame clonotypes and omits some of them. Recorded for this sample: about 70,000 clones. Germline V CDR1 and CDR2: KGHSH, LQKENI. Deletions cut 6 bases from V and 6 bases from J, with 12 bases between. This CDR3 comprises 13 residues. Input material: PBMCs. The chain is built from TRBV18 and TRBJ2-1; possibly TRBD2 for D (6 bases). The clonotype comes from a female donor in good health and CMV-seropositive. The CDR3 region has the DNA TGTGCCAGCTCGACAGCGGAGGGCAATGAGCAGTTCTTC. Encoded protein: CASSTAEGNEQFF.